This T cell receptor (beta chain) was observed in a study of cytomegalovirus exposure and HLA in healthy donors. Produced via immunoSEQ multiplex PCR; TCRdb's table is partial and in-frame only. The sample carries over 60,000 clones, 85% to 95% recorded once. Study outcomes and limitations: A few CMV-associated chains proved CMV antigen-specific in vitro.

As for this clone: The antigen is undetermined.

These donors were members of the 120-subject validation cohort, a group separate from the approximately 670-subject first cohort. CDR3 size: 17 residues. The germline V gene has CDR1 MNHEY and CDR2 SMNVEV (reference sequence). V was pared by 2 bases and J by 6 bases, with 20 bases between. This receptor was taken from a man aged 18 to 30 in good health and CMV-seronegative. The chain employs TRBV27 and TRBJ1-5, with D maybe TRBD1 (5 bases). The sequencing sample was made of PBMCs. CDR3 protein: CASSLKVPGHGPQPQHF. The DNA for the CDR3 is TGTGCCAGCAGTTTAAAGGTTCCCGGACACGGCCCTCAGCCCCAGCATTTT.